This TCR beta chain was identified during a study of Graves' ophthalmopathy and Graves' hyperthyroidism. Scientists amplified the TCR beta CDR3 regions from RNA transcripts. HTBI-primed RT-PCR formed the first round, and a multiplex PCR formed the second. TCRdb re-analysed the multiplex PCR reads in MiXCR, keeping a single row per CDR3 protein. The sample consists of 650,000 to 900,000 distinct CDR3 sequences, about 44% of them appearing once. The CDR3 has 13 residues. The V end lost 5 bases, the J end lost 11 bases, and 18 bases lay between the germline ends. Germline V gene lookup returns CDR1 SGHTA and CDR2 FQGNSA.

Sequencing was performed on peripheral blood. The TCR comes from an adult man with Graves' ophthalmopathy. The gene calls are TRBV7-2 and TRBJ1-1; D ambiguous. This chain's CDR3 is CASSLDMPGGAFF. CDR3 nucleotide sequence: TGTGCCAGCAGCCTAGATATGCCCGGAGGGGCTTTCTTT.